A selection of T cell receptor beta chains follows, all from one sample in a study of blood T cell repertoires in COVID-19. Measured with immunoSEQ multiplex PCR; TCRdb has only the in-frame clones, and not every one. The repertoire holds about 220,000 clones, with about four fifths as singletons. The specimen sequenced was PBMCs or T cells enriched from blood (not recorded which). Source of these receptors: a woman aged 40 to 49 who had recovered from COVID-19. CDR3s include the opening cysteine and the closing phenylalanine or tryptophan. Each record gives: CDR3 DNA, CDR3 protein, V gene, D gene, J gene. The D gene is left open where the match is weak.

cdr3_nt: TGTGCCAGCGGGGGCGCCGGGGTTAACTATGGCTACACCTTC
cdr3_aa: CASGGAGVNYGYTF
v_call: TRBV27
d_call: -
j_call: TRBJ1-2

cdr3_nt: TGTGCCAGCAACCCGGGGTTGTACAATCAGCCCCAGCATTTT
cdr3_aa: CASNPGLYNQPQHF
v_call: TRBV2
d_call: -
j_call: TRBJ1-5

cdr3_nt: TGTGCCACCAGTGGAGGCTCTGGGGCCAACGTCCTGACTTTC
cdr3_aa: CATSGGSGANVLTF
v_call: TRBV24-1
d_call: -
j_call: TRBJ2-6

cdr3_nt: TGTGCCAGCTCACCTGGGACAGGTAGATTTGATGAGCAGTTCTTC
cdr3_aa: CASSPGTGRFDEQFF
v_call: TRBV18
d_call: TRBD1
j_call: TRBJ2-1

cdr3_nt: TGCGCCAGAGACCCTAACCGGGACAGGCTTCCTGAAGAGGGTGATCAGCCCCAGCATTTT
cdr3_aa: CARDPNRDRLPEEGDQPQHF
v_call: TRBV10-1
d_call: TRBD1
j_call: TRBJ1-5

cdr3_nt: TGTGCCAGCCGGGGGGTAGCGGGAGAGAATGAGCAGTTCTTC
cdr3_aa: CASRGVAGENEQFF
v_call: TRBV3-1/TRBV3-2
d_call: TRBD2
j_call: TRBJ2-1

cdr3_nt: TGTGCCAGCAGGTCCGGTGAGGTCCTCACCGGGGAGCTGTTTTTT
cdr3_aa: CASRSGEVLTGELFF
v_call: TRBV6-5
d_call: -
j_call: TRBJ2-2

cdr3_nt: TGTGCCAGCAAGGACGTCAGGGTGAATGAAAAACTGTTTTTT
cdr3_aa: CASKDVRVNEKLFF
v_call: TRBV2
d_call: -
j_call: TRBJ1-4

cdr3_nt: TGTGCCAGTAGTATATCGCGGACTAGCGATACGCAGTATTTT
cdr3_aa: CASSISRTSDTQYF
v_call: TRBV19
d_call: TRBD2
j_call: TRBJ2-3

cdr3_nt: TGCGCCAGCAGCCCAGGGACAGACAATCAGCCCCAGCATTTT
cdr3_aa: CASSPGTDNQPQHF
v_call: TRBV5-1
d_call: TRBD1
j_call: TRBJ1-5

cdr3_nt: TGTGCCAGCAGCGGGACAGGCCAAGACTATGGCTACACCTTC
cdr3_aa: CASSGTGQDYGYTF
v_call: TRBV3-1/TRBV3-2
d_call: TRBD1
j_call: TRBJ1-2

cdr3_nt: TGCAGCGTCGGAGAGGGATGGAACGAGCAGTACTTC
cdr3_aa: CSVGEGWNEQYF
v_call: TRBV29-1
d_call: -
j_call: TRBJ2-7

cdr3_nt: TGTGCCAGCAGCCCGCAGGGTACTGAAGCTTTCTTT
cdr3_aa: CASSPQGTEAFF
v_call: TRBV9
d_call: -
j_call: TRBJ1-1

cdr3_nt: TGTGCCAGCAGCCAAGGAGGGAGGGTCAATCAGCCCCAGCATTTT
cdr3_aa: CASSQGGRVNQPQHF
v_call: TRBV7-2
d_call: -
j_call: TRBJ1-5